What follows describes a single T cell receptor (beta chain). Its cognate antigen is unknown. These data are taken from a study of radiotherapy plus CTLA-4 blockade in lung cancer. At the level of the study: The study recorded objective responses in around 18% of patients and disease control in under 35%.

Study observations and caveats: In blood, tumor-derived TCR clones expanded after radiotherapy plus ipilimumab. In blood, early T cell clone dynamics reportedly predicted response best, together with interferon-beta.

Germline CDR1 SQVTM, CDR2 ANQGSEA. The V gene lost 3 bases and the J gene lost 6 bases, with 16 bases spanning the gap. The CDR3 spans 14 residues. Assay used: immunoSEQ multiplex PCR; TCRdb lists only in-frame clones, some missing. Of 55,000 to 85,000 clones detected, 60% to 80% appear once; the ten largest clones hold 16%. The chain recombines TRBV29-1 with TRBJ2-3; D is perhaps TRBD2 (7 bases). This TCR was sampled from a human donor with non-small cell lung cancer whose response to radiotherapy plus ipilimumab could not be evaluated. Some clones in this sample may be carry-over from other donors' samples. The sequences come from peripheral blood, collected from a patient treated with radiotherapy plus ipilimumab. Here the CDR3 DNA reads TGCAGCGTTGATGGGGGGGGGCGTAGGGATACGCAGTATTTT. Its translation is CSVDGGGRRDTQYF.